One sample yielded the 15 T cell receptor beta chains listed below, sequenced in a study of cytomegalovirus exposure and HLA in healthy donors. PCR involved 60 Vbeta and 13 Jbeta primers. Assay used: immunoSEQ multiplex PCR; TCRdb lists only in-frame clones, some missing. The data hold around 150,000 clones, with over 50% observed a single time. What was sequenced was PBMCs. The receptor source for this set is a human donor in good health.

The chain employs TRBV7-9 and TRBJ1-2, with 7 bases that match TRBD1. J gave up 7 bases and V 5 bases, and 7 bases lay outside the gene matches. The CDR3 spans 13 residues. CDR1 and CDR2 (germline): SEHNR, FQNEAQ (reference sequence). The CDR3 loop reads CASSRQGTSGYTF. CDR3 DNA: TGTGCCAGCAGCAGACAGGGTACGTCTGGCTACACCTTC.

The chain carries TRBV7-3 and TRBJ2-2; 8 nucleotides match TRBD1. Germline V gene sequence: CDR1 SGHTA, CDR2 FQGTGA. CDR3 length: 15 amino acids. J gave up 3 bases and V 5 bases, and 5 bases lay outside the gene matches. CDR3 amino acids: CASSLGQADTGELFF. CDR3 in DNA: TGTGCCAGCAGCCTGGGACAGGCGGACACCGGGGAGCTGTTTTTT.

This clone appeared a single time. This sequence joins TRBV7-8 and TRBJ2-7; 8 nucleotides match TRBD1. This CDR3 comprises 15 residues. Germline loops: CDR1 SGHVS, CDR2 FQNEAQ. The ends lost 5 bases at V and 6 bases at J; junction bases unmatched: 12. The CDR3 region is CASSLGEDRALEQYF. The CDR3 nucleotides read TGTGCCAGCAGCCTAGGTGAGGACAGGGCTCTCGAGCAGTACTTC.

The chain combines TRBV5-6 with TRBJ2-7; a possible D gene is TRBD1 (6 bases). Per the germline V gene, CDR1 is SGHDT and CDR2 is YYEEEE. V shed 3 bases and J shed 5 bases, with 18 bases lying between them. The CDR3 runs to 15 residues. DNA of the CDR3: TGTGCCAGCAGCTCCGTCCATCTACAGGGTGACGAGCAGTACTTC. Amino acid sequence: CASSSVHLQGDEQYF.

This chain uses TRBV7-2 with TRBJ1-1, with a possible D match to TRBD1 (5 bases). Looked up from germline, CDR1 is SGHTA and CDR2 is FQGNSA. CDR3 size: 16 residues. With 1 base removed from V and 4 bases from J, the gap between germline ends came to 16 bases. CDR3 sequence (DNA): TGTGCCAGCAGCTTAGGGACGTTTAGGGGAGGCACTGAAGCTTTCTTT. The encoded protein is CASSLGTFRGGTEAFF.

Notes on this clone: A read error may account for a junction end that differs from germline. This CDR3 is also generated by other DNA sequences in the sample. The chain uses TRBV28 and TRBJ2-7; maybe TRBD1 (5 bases). Germline loops: CDR1 MDHEN, CDR2 SYDVKM. The CDR3 sequence is 17 residues long. CDR3 nucleotide sequence: TGTGCCAGCAGTTTTCTCCTGAAGGGGTCCTCCTCCTACGAACAGTACTTC. It translates to CASSFLLKGSSSYEQYF. Full variable domain (remainder filled in from reference TRBV28 and TRBJ2-7): DVKVTQSSRYLVKRTGEKVFLECVQDMDHENMFWYRQDPGLGLRLIYFSYDVKMKEKGDIPEGYSVSREKKERFSLILESASTNQTSMYLCASSFLLKGSSSYEQYFGPGTRLTVT.

The DNA of the CDR3 is TGTGCCAGCAGACCGGAGACTAGCGGGACAAATGAGCAGTTCTTC. This codes for CASRPETSGTNEQFF. This sequence joins TRBV27 and TRBJ2-1; 11 positions match TRBD2. With V trimmed by 6 bases and J by 7 bases, 8 bases remained unmatched. Germline loops: CDR1 MNHEY, CDR2 SMNVEV (reference sequence). The length of the CDR3 is 15 residues.

The V call is TRBV14, the J call TRBJ2-5; D is ambiguous. This CDR3 region has 17 residues. CDR1 SGHDN and CDR2 FVKESK come from the germline V gene. The germline V and J ends were trimmed by 1 base and 5 bases, with 20 bases remaining between them. CDR3 residues: CASSQGVSTGPLETQYF. Here the CDR3 DNA reads TGTGCCAGCAGCCAAGGAGTTAGTACGGGTCCTCTGGAGACCCAGTACTTC.

The chain joins TRBV4-3 to TRBJ2-3; 9 nucleotides align to TRBD2. This CDR3 comprises 17 residues. Germline CDR1 reads LGHNA; CDR2 reads YSLEER. After removal of 3 bases from V and 2 bases from J, the junction contained 9 bases not matched to a gene. In nucleotides, the CDR3 is TGCGCCAGCAGCCAGCTAGCGGGACCACCTTCCACAGATACGCAGTATTTT. Translated, it gives CASSQLAGPPSTDTQYF.

This clone was seen a few times. The chain recombines TRBV20-1 with TRBJ2-3; D gene uncertain. The V gene lost 6 bases and the J gene lost 5 bases, with 9 bases spanning the gap. Germline V gives CDR1 DFQATT, CDR2 SNEGSKA (reference sequence). CDR3 size: 11 residues. CDR3 DNA: TGCAGTGCGCCTAGGAGAGATACGCAGTATTTT. Translated: CSAPRRDTQYF.

The CDR3 bases are TGTGCCAGCAGTTTATCGATGAGCGGGTCTTACTCCTACGAGCAGTACTTC. Amino acids: CASSLSMSGSYSYEQYF. V gene TRBV27 combines with J gene TRBJ2-7; tentatively, D is TRBD2 (6 bases). The CDR3 sequence is 17 residues long. V shed 0 bases and J shed 0 bases, with 15 bases lying between them. Germline CDR1 MNHEY, CDR2 SMNVEV (reference sequence).

The rearrangement links TRBV11-2 to TRBJ2-5; perhaps TRBD2 as D (7 bases). The CDR3 contains 16 residues. Looked up from germline, CDR1 is SGHAT and CDR2 is FQNNGV. Trimming shortened V by 4 bases and J by 5 bases, and 20 bases separated the two germline ends. CDR3: CASSSRGGADPETQYF. In DNA, the CDR3 is TGTGCCAGCAGCTCCCGCGGGGGCGCAGATCCGGAGACCCAGTACTTC.

This clone occurred a few times. The rearrangement uses TRBV28 and TRBJ1-5; possibly TRBD1 for D (5 bases). This CDR3 region has 14 residues. Trimming removed 3 bases at V and 5 bases at J, with 11 bases between. Germline V gene data show CDR1 as MDHEN and CDR2 as SYDVKM. For the CDR3, the DNA is TGTGCCAGCAGTTTGAGCCAGGGTTATCAGCCCCAGCATTTT. It codes for CASSLSQGYQPQHF.

J is TRBJ2-6 and V is TRBV10-2, with TRBD1 matching 7 bases. The length of the CDR3 is 14 residues. Germline CDR1 WSHSY, CDR2 SAAADI. Trimming at V came to 6 bases and at J to 2 bases, leaving 1 base not matched to a gene. The chain's CDR3 is CASSTGAGANVLTF. Here the CDR3 DNA reads TGCGCCAGCAGCACAGGGGCTGGGGCCAACGTCCTGACTTTC.

The genes are TRBV6-5 and TRBJ1-1; D remains ambiguous. The V and J ends lost 1 base and 9 bases respectively, with 12 bases between them. The CDR3 consists of 13 residues. Germline assignment: CDR1 MNHEY and CDR2 SVGAGI. Here the CDR3 DNA reads TGTGCCAGCAGTTACTTCGGACCTAGCCAAGCTTTCTTT. Translated: CASSYFGPSQAFF.